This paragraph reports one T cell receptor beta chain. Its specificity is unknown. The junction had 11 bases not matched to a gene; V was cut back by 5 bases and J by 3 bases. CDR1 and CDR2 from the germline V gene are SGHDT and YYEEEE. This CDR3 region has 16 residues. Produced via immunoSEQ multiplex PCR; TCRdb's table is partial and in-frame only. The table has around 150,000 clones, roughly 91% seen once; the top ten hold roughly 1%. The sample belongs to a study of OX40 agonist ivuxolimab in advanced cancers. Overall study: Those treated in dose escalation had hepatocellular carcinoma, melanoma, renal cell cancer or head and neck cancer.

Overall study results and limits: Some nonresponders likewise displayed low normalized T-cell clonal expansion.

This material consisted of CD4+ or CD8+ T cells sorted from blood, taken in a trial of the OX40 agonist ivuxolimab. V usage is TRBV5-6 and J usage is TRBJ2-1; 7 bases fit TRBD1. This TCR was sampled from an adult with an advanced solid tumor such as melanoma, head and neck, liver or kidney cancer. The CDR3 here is CASRRGRRNFYNEQFF. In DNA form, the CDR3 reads TGTGCCAGCAGAAGGGGGCGCCGGAACTTCTACAATGAGCAGTTCTTC.